The rows below give T cell receptor beta chains drawn from one sample of a study of human T cells and chemical hapten exposure. One entry per CDR3 protein, called by TCRdb with MiXCR from the RACE reads. The sample shows more than 150,000 distinct CDR3 sequences, around 25% of them seen only once. The sequences come from whole blood, collected in connection with sensitization to the hapten diphenylcyclopropenone (DPC). The receptors come from a woman aged 40 to 50 with alopecia areata. Some clones in this sample may be carry-over from other donors' samples. Both conserved end residues are part of each CDR3. D genes are given only for firm matches. Rows give clone size only sometimes, using once, few, many, or a class for an expanded clone.

clone_size	d_call	v_call	j_call	cdr3_aa	cdr3_nt
.	.	TRBV7-8	TRBJ1-3	CASSLEGSSGNTIYF	TGTGCCAGCAGCTTGGAGGGTAGCTCTGGAAACACCATATATTTT
once	.	TRBV5-6	TRBJ1-1	CASSLVSGGGEAFF	TGTGCCAGCAGCTTGGTTTCGGGCGGGGGAGAAGCTTTCTTT
once	TRBD2	TRBV7-3	TRBJ2-1	CASSPQRERYNEQFF	TGTGCCAGCAGCCCCCAGCGGGAGCGGTACAATGAGCAGTTCTTC
few	.	TRBV4-3	TRBJ2-2	CASSQGRVTGELFF	TGCGCCAGCAGCCAAGGCAGGGTCACCGGGGAGCTGTTTTTT
few	.	TRBV7-9	TRBJ1-1	CASSFRNTDKGTEAFF	TGTGCCAGCAGCTTTCGTAACACGGATAAGGGCACTGAAGCTTTCTTT
.	TRBD2	TRBV29-1	TRBJ2-1	CSVGTSGSKLTGEQFF	TGCAGCGTAGGGACTAGCGGGAGTAAGTTAACGGGTGAGCAGTTCTTC
few	.	TRBV29-1	TRBJ2-2	CSVESGTLNTGELFF	TGCAGCGTTGAATCCGGGACACTGAACACCGGGGAGCTGTTTTTT
.	.	TRBV28	TRBJ2-7	CASSSRDPKRF	TGTGCCAGCAGTTCCAGAGACCCGAAGCGATTC
few	.	TRBV29-1	TRBJ2-1	CSVVRQEYNEQFF	TGCAGCGTTGTAAGACAGGAATACAATGAGCAGTTCTTC
many	TRBD1	TRBV10-3	TRBJ2-3	CAITNGQGTDTQYF	TGTGCCATCACCAATGGACAGGGCACAGATACGCAGTATTTT
.	TRBD2	TRBV29-1	TRBJ2-3	CSVDSGGEADTQYF	TGCAGCGTTGATTCGGGAGGTGAGGCAGATACGCAGTATTTT
.	.	TRBV29-1	TRBJ2-2	CSVEGGPGELFF	TGCAGCGTTGAGGGGGGCCCCGGGGAGCTGTTTTTT
.	.	TRBV9	TRBJ2-2	CASSSPANTGELFF	TGTGCCAGCAGCTCACCAGCGAACACCGGGGAGCTGTTTTTT
few	.	TRBV24-1	TRBJ2-1	CATSDFIPSSYNEQFF	TGTGCCACCAGTGATTTTATCCCCTCGTCCTACAATGAGCAGTTCTTC
few	TRBD2	TRBV28	TRBJ2-7	CASSGSGTSGRHEQYF	TGTGCCAGCAGTGGATCCGGGACTAGCGGGAGACACGAGCAGTACTTC
.	.	TRBV7-2	TRBJ1-5	CASSLRSGRQPQHF	TGTGCCAGCAGCTTACGGTCGGGCAGACAGCCCCAGCATTTT
.	TRBD2	TRBV29-1	TRBJ2-2	CSVRLAGGNTGELFF	TGCAGCGTGAGACTAGCGGGGGGGAACACCGGGGAGCTGTTTTTT
.	TRBD1	TRBV7-2	TRBJ1-2	CASSSTGVGYTF	TGTGCCAGCAGCTCGACAGGGGTTGGCTACACCTTC
few	.	TRBV29-1	TRBJ1-5	CSAAGGGNSNQPQHF	TGCAGCGCTGCGGGGGGGGGTAATAGCAATCAGCCCCAGCATTTT
.	.	TRBV28	TRBJ1-2	CASTTGGTYGYTF	TGTGCCAGCACCACTGGAGGTACCTATGGCTACACCTTC
.	TRBD2	TRBV7-9	TRBJ2-5	CASSRGTSRGETQYF	TGTGCCAGCAGCCGAGGGACTAGTCGGGGAGAGACCCAGTACTTC
few	.	TRBV7-9	TRBJ2-1	CASSFVWDPYNEQFF	TGTGCCAGCAGTTTCGTTTGGGACCCCTACAATGAGCAGTTCTTC
.	.	TRBV4-1	TRBJ2-3	CASSTPPREFADTQYF	TGCGCCAGCAGCACTCCTCCCCGGGAATTCGCAGATACGCAGTATTTT
few	.	TRBV29-1	TRBJ1-2	CSVVAQGYTF	TGCAGCGTTGTTGCCCAAGGCTACACCTTC